Reported below is one T cell receptor (beta chain). Its antigen remains unidentified. V shed 2 bases and J shed 8 bases, with 13 bases lying between them. Per germline, CDR1 SGHTA and CDR2 FQGTGA. This CDR3 region has 14 residues. The data were taken from a study of CD8+ T cells in alopecia areata. The study, taken as a whole, reports: With tofacitinib ongoing, many expanded lesional clones persisted in both scalp and blood. The treated group had a single nonresponder, limiting CD8+ expansion-response conclusions.

Regarding treatment: oral pan-JAK inhibitor, 5-10 mg twice daily. PBMCs yielded sorted CD4+ and CD8+ T cells. RNA was isolated and reverse transcribed to cDNA, the sequencing template. Profiled with immunoSEQ multiplex PCR; TCRdb holds only in-frame clones, not every one. This table has some 190,000 clones, roughly 66% appearing once. The source is a human donor with alopecia areata. The chain is built from TRBV7-3 and TRBJ2-1, with D tentatively TRBD2 (6 bases). The sequenced sample was CD4+ T cells sorted from blood, obtained at week 24, from a patient treated with tofacitinib. The CDR3 DNA reads as TGTGCCAGCAGCTTAGTTGCGGGGATTCATGAGCAGTTCTTC. It translates to CASSLVAGIHEQFF.